The text below deals with one T cell receptor (beta chain). These data belong to a study of blood T cell repertoires in COVID-19. The CDR3 has 16 residues. The germline V gene encodes CDR1 SGHTA and CDR2 FQGTGA. J gave up 3 bases and V 6 bases, and 10 bases lay outside the gene matches. Sequenced by immunoSEQ multiplex PCR; TCRdb stores in-frame clones only, minus some. The table has around 24,000 clones, 77% seen once. The source is an elderly man with active or convalescent COVID-19. The V and J genes are TRBV7-3 and TRBJ2-3, with 9 nucleotides matching TRBD1. The source material was peripheral blood. Written as DNA, the CDR3 is TGTGCCAGCAGTCCGCTACCGGGACAGGGAACAGATACGCAGTATTTT. Its protein is CASSPLPGQGTDTQYF.